This TCR beta chain was sequenced in a study of T-cell memory formation after mild COVID-19. As for the study in general: TCR clusters were largely donor specific. Study-level results: Chiefly within CM and EM were the contracting CD4+ clones; CD8+ ones were within EMRA.

The germline V gene encodes CDR1 LGHDT and CDR2 YNNKEL (reference sequence). This CDR3 is built from 14 residues. With V trimmed by 6 bases and J by 13 bases, 11 bases remained unmatched. On this clonotype itself: Its specificity is not known.

The 5'RACE method, run with constant-segment primers, produced TCR alpha and TCR beta cDNA libraries (carrying sample barcodes and UMIs). From the 5' RACE reads, TCRdb called clonotypes with MiXCR, one entry per CDR3 protein. There are about 320,000 distinct CDR3 sequences in the sample; around 15% occur only once, and around 20% lies in the top ten. The V gene is TRBV3-1, the J gene TRBJ2-2; 10 bases fit TRBD1. The TCR comes from a man aged 18 to 29 who had mild COVID-19 (a few samples of this study predate the infection). Cell type and time point are not known. Source material: PBMCs or a T cell subset sorted from them (not recorded which). The CDR3 sequence: CASRPDRGIVGLFF. The CDR3 DNA reads TGTGCCAGCAGACCGGACAGGGGGATCGTCGGGCTGTTTTTT.